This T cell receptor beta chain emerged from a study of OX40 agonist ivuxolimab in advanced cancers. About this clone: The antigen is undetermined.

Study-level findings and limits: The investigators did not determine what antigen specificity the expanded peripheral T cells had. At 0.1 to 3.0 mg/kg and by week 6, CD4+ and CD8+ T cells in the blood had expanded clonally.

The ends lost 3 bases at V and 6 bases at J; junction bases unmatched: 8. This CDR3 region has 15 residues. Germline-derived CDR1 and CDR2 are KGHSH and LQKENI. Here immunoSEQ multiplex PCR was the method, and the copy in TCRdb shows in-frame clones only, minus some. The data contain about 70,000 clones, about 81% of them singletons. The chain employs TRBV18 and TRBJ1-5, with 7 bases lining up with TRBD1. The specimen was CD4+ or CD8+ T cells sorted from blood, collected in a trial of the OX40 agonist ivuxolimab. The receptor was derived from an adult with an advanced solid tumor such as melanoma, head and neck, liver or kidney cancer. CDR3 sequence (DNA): TGTGCCAGCTCACCGGGAGGGGGCGTCGGTCAGCCCCAGCATTTT. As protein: CASSPGGGVGQPQHF.